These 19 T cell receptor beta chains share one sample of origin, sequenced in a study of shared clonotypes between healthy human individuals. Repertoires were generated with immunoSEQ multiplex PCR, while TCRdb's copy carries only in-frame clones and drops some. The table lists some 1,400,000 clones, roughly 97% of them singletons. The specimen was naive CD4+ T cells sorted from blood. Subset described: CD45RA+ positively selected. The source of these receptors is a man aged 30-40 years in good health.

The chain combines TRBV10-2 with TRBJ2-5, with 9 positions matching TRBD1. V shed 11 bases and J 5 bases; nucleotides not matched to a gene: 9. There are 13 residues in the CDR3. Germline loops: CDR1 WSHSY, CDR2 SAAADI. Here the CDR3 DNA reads TGCGCCGGTGCGACAGGGGGATATGAGACCCAGTACTTC. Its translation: CAGATGGYETQYF.

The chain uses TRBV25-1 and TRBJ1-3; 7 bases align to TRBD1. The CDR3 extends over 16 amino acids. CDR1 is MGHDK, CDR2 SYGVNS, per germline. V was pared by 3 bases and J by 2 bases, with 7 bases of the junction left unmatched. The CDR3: CASSEQGGITGNTIYF. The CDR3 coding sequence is TGTGCCAGCAGTGAGCAAGGGGGCATCACTGGAAACACCATATATTTT. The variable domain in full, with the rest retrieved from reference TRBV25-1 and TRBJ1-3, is EADIYQTPRYLVIGTGKKITLECSQTMGHDKMYWYQQDPGMELHLIHYSYGVNSTEKGDLSSESTVSRIRTEHFPLTLESARPSHTSQYLCASSEQGGITGNTIYFGEGSWLTVV.

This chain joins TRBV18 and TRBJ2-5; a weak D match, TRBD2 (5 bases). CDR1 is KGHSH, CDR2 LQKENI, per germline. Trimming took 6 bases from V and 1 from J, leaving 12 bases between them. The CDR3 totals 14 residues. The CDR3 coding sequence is TGTGCCAGCTCTCAGCGGAGCCCCCAAGAGACCCAGTACTTC. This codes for CASSQRSPQETQYF.

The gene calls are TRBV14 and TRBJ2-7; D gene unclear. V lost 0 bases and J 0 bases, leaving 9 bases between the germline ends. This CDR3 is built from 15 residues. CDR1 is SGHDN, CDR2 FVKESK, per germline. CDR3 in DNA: TGTGCCAGCAGCCAAGATGTGGATTTCTCCTACGAGCAGTACTTC. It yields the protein CASSQDVDFSYEQYF.

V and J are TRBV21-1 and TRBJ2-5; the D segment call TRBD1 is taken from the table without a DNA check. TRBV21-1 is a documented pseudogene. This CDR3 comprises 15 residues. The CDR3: CASTPTGAEQETQYF. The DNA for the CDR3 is TGTGCCAGCACGCCGACAGGGGCCGAGCAAGAGACCCAGTACTTC.

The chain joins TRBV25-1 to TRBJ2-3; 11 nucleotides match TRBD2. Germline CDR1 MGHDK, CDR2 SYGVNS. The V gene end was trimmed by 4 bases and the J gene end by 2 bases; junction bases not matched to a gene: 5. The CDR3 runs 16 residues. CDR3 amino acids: CASSVLGLAATDTQYF. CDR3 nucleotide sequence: TGTGCCAGCAGTGTCCTGGGACTAGCGGCCACAGATACGCAGTATTTT.

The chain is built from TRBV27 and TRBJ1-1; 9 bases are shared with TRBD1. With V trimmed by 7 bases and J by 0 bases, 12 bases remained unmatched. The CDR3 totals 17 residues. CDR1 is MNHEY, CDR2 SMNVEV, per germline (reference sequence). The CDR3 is CASTSGTGKFLNTEAFF. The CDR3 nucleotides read TGTGCCAGCACCTCCGGGACAGGGAAGTTTTTGAACACTGAAGCTTTCTTT.

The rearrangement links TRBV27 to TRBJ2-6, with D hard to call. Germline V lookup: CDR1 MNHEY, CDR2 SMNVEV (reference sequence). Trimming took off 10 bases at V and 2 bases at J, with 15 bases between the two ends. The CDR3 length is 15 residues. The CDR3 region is CATRLRHAGANVLTF. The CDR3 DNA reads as TGTGCCACAAGGCTCCGGCACGCTGGGGCCAACGTCCTGACTTTC.

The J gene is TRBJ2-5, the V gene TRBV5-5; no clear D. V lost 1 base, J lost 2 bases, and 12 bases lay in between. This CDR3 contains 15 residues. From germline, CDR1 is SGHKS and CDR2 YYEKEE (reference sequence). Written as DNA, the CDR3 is TGTGCCAGCAGCTTGAGACCGGCGTGGCAAGAGACCCAGTACTTC. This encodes CASSLRPAWQETQYF.

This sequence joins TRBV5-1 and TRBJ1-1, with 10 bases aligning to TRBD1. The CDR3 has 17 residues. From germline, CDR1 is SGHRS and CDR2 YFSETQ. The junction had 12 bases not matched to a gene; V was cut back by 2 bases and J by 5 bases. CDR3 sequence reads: CASSFVLGTGAGTEAFF. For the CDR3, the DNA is TGCGCCAGCAGCTTTGTGCTAGGGACAGGGGCCGGGACTGAAGCTTTCTTT.

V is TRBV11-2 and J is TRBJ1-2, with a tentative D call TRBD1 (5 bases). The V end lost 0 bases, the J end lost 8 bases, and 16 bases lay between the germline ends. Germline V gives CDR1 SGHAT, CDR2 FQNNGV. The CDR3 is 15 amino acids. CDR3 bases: TGTGCCAGCAGCTTAGACCACGGGGACGGCCAGGGCTACACCTTC. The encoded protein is CASSLDHGDGQGYTF.

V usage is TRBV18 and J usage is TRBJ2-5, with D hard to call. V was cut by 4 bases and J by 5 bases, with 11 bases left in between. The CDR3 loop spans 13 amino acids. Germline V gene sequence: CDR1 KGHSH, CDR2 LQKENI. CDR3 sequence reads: CASSLSFLETQYF. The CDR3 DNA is TGTGCCAGCTCACTCTCCTTTCTGGAGACCCAGTACTTC.

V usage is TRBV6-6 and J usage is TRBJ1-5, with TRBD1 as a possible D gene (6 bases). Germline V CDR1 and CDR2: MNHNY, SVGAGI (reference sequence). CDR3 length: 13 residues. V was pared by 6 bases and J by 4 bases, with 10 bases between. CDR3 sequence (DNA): TGTGCCAGCAGACCGCAGGGGAATCAGCCCCAGCATTTT. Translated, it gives CASRPQGNQPQHF.

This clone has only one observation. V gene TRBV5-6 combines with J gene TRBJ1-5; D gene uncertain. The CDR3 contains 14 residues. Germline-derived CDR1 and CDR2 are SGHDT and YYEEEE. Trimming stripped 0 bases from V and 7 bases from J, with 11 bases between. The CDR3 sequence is CASSLARGGQPQHF. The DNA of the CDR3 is TGTGCCAGCAGCTTGGCCCGAGGCGGGCAGCCCCAGCATTTT.

The CDR3 nucleotides read TGCGCCAGCAGCCTATCGACAGGCAGTATGAACACTGAAGCTTTCTTT. Protein: CASSLSTGSMNTEAFF. The V and J genes are TRBV5-1 and TRBJ1-1; D might be TRBD1 (6 bases). This CDR3 contains 16 residues. The V end was cut by 4 bases, the J end by 0 bases, with 16 bases between. Germline V gene sequence: CDR1 SGHRS, CDR2 YFSETQ.

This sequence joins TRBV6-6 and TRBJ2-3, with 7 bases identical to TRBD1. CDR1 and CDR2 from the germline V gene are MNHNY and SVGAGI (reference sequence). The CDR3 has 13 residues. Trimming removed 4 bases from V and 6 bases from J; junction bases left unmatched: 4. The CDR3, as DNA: TGTGCCAGCAGTTGGGACAGATTGGATACGCAGTATTTT. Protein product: CASSWDRLDTQYF.

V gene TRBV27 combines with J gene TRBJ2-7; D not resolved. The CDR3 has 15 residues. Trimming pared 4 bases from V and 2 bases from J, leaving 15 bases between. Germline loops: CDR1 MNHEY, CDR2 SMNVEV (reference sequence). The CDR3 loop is CASSSLTRPTYEQYF. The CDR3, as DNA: TGTGCCAGCAGTTCCCTGACTCGGCCCACCTACGAGCAGTACTTC.

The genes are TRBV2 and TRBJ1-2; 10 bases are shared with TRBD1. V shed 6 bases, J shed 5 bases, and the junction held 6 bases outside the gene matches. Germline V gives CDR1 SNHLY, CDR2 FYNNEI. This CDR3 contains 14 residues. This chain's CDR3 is CASRDRTGGYGYTF. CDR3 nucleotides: TGTGCCAGCAGAGATAGGACAGGGGGATATGGCTACACCTTC.

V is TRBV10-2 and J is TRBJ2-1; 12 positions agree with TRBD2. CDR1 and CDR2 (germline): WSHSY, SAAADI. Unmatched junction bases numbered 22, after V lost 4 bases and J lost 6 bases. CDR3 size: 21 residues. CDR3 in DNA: TGCGCCAGCAGTGTCGACTTTCCTGGACTAGCGGGATCCCCCCGCAGCAATGAGCAGTTCTTC. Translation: CASSVDFPGLAGSPRSNEQFF.